This T cell receptor (beta chain) was observed in a study of T cell changes during pregnancy in multiple sclerosis (dated by TCRdb to between 2018 and 2020). Context from the whole study: The study looked at changes in the T cell repertoire across pregnancy in women with multiple sclerosis.

For this clone: No cognate antigen has been identified for it. The record has no base qualities; no much larger clone is one base away.

The library was generated by the immunoSEQ multiplex PCR assay. What TCRdb holds here is the immuneACCESS table cut down to in-frame rearrangements. Part of the clones is not present; checked against another copy, under half of the missing clones reflect an unresolved V gene, and the others are unexplained. In this sample the table shows around 12,000 clones, about nine tenths of which occur a single time. The top ten clonotypes cover more than 6% of the sample. V has 6 bases trimmed and J has 5 bases trimmed; junction bases matching no gene number 12. According to the germline V gene (reference sequence), CDR1 reads LNHNV and CDR2 reads YYDKDF. The CDR3 runs 17 residues from the cysteine to the phenylalanine. Here the CDR3 DNA is all that survives: 51 bases in frame from base 1.

Material: CD8+ T cells from peripheral blood mononuclear cells, obtained in the second trimester of pregnancy. The rearranged segments are TRBV15 and TRBJ2-7, and 14 bases in between align with TRBD2. The receptor was derived from a female donor in good health, enrolled as a control in a pregnancy study. The CDR3 here reads CATSVTSGGANANEQYF. The DNA is TGTGCCACCAGTGTGACTAGCGGGGGGGCCAATGCCAACGAGCAGTACTTC. Beyond the CDR3, the reference TRBV15 and TRBJ2-7 genes provide the residues; the full variable domain reads: DAMVIQNPRYQVTQFGKPVTLSCSQTLNHNVMYWYQQKSSQAPKLLFHYYDKDFNNEADTPDNFQSRRPNTSFCFLDIRSPGLGDTAMYLCATSVTSGGANANEQYFGPGTRLTVT.